Here is one T cell receptor beta chain with its context. What it recognizes is unknown. From germline, CDR1 is SGHDN and CDR2 FVKESK. J gave up 7 bases and V 4 bases, and 7 bases lay outside the gene matches. The CDR3 is 15 residues long. These data originate in a study of cytomegalovirus exposure and HLA in healthy donors. Study results and limitations: Later analysis placed DRB1 highest and HLA-C lowest in TCR association rates, which differed by HLA locus. Three chains tied to CMV proved CMV antigen-specific in vitro. Common viral pathogens seemed to be connected with several of the most significant clusters, according to a later analysis.

60 Vbeta and 13 Jbeta primers were used in PCR. Sequencing used immunoSEQ multiplex PCR; TCRdb keeps in-frame clones, though not all of them. The sample's table shows over 150,000 clones. The rearrangement uses TRBV14 and TRBJ2-1, with TRBD1 matching 10 bases. The receptor's source is a boy aged 10-17 years in good health and CMV-seronegative. Sequenced: PBMCs. The CDR3 bases are TGTGCCAGCAGCCGACGGGACAGGGGCTTTAATGAGCAGTTCTTC. Its translation: CASSRRDRGFNEQFF.